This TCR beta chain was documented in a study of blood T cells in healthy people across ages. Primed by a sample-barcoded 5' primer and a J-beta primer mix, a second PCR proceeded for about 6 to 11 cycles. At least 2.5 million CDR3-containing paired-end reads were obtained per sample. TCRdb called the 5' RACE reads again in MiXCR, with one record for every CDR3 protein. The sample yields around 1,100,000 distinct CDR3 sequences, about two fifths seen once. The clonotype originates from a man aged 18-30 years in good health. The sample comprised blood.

CDR3 bases: TGTGCCAGCATAAAATCGGGCGGCTATGGCTACACCTTC. Translating gives CASIKSGGYGYTF. This rearrangement joins TRBV6-5 to TRBJ1-2, with D unclear. CDR1 MNHEY and CDR2 SVGAGI come from the germline V gene. CDR3 length equals 13 residues. Trimming shortened V by 7 bases and J by 4 bases, and 13 bases separated the two germline ends.